The clone carrying this T cell receptor beta chain was seen a handful of times. As yet, its antigen is unknown. UMIs were added to TCR cDNA along with a universal primer site when it was made by 5'RACE template switching. A single record per CDR3 protein comes from TCRdb applying MiXCR to the 5' RACE reads. This sample has 300,000 to 400,000 distinct CDR3 sequences, with 9.5% to 15% found just once. The entry originates in a study of T cells after yellow fever vaccination. About the research overall: It was SMART-Seq v4 Ultra Low Input that prepared the fractions with low cell numbers. The study's findings and limits: Only a small proportion of the clonotypes turned up in both the CD4 and the CD8 compartments, likely arising from convergent recombination. Researchers report a weaker secondary response that nonetheless peaked faster, day 5 versus 15.

In germline, CDR1 is SGHTA, CDR2 FQGNSA. The CDR3 is 17 residues long. V shed 1 base and J 2 bases; nucleotides not matched to a gene: 9. The TCR was taken from a young man who received the YFV17D yellow fever vaccine. The specimen comprised CD4+ T cells sorted from PBMCs, sampled 15 days after the yellow fever booster vaccination. The chain couples TRBV7-2 to TRBJ2-3; TRBD2 matches at 7 bases. CDR3: CASSLGAGGGITDTQYF. CDR3 nucleotide sequence: TGTGCCAGCAGCTTAGGTGCAGGCGGGGGAATCACAGATACGCAGTATTTT.